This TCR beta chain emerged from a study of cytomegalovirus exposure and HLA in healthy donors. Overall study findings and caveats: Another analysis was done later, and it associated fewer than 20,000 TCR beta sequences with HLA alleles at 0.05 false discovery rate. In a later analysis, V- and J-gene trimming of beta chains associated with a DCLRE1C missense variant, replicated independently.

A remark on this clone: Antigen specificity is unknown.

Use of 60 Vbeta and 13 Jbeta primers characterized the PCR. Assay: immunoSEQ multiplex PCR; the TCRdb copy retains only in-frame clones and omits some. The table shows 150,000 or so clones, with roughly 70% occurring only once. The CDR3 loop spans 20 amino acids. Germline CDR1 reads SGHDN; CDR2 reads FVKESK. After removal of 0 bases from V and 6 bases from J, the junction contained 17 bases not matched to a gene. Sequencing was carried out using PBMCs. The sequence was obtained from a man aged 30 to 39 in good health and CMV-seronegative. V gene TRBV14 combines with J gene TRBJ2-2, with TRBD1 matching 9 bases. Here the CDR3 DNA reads TGTGCCAGCAGCCAAGACAGTACGTGGGGACAGGGCCCGGGCGCCGGGGAGCTGTTTTTT. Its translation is CASSQDSTWGQGPGAGELFF.